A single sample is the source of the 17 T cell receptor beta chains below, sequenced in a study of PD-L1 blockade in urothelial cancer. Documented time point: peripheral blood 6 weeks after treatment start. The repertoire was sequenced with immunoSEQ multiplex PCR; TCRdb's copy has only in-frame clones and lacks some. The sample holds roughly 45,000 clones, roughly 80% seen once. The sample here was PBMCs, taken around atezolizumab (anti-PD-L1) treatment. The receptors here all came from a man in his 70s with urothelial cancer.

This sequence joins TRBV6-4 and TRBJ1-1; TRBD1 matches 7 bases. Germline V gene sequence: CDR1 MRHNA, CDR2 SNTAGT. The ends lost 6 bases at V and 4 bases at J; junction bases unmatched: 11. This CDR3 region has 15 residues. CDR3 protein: CASRDRQGRSTEAFF. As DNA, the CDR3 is TGTGCCAGCAGGGATAGACAGGGTCGGAGCACTGAAGCTTTCTTT.

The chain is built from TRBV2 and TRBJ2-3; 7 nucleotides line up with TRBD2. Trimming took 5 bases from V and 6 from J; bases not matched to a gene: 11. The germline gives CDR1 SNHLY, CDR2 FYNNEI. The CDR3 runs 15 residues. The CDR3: CASSFLDGGLDTQYF. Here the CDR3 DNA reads TGTGCCAGCAGTTTCCTGGACGGGGGGTTGGATACGCAGTATTTT.

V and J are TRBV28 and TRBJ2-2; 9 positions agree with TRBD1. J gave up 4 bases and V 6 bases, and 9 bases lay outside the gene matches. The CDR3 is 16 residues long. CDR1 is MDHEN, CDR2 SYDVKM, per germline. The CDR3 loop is CASRSNRGLGTGELFF. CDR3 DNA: TGTGCCAGCAGGTCAAACAGGGGGCTGGGCACCGGGGAGCTGTTTTTT.

This CDR3 is CASSFQHVRGLSYF. In nucleotides, the CDR3 is TGTGCCAGCAGTTTCCAGCACGTGCGGGGGTTGTCGTACTTC. The rearrangement joins TRBV28 to TRBJ2-7; 7 bases align to TRBD2. Germline values: CDR1 MDHEN, CDR2 SYDVKM. This CDR3 spans 14 amino acids. The V and J ends lost 3 bases and 12 bases, in that order; junction bases with no gene match: 14.

CDR3 DNA sequence: TGTGCCAGCAGCTTTAGCGGAGAGACCCAGTACTTC. Amino acids: CASSFSGETQYF. The chain carries TRBV11-2 and TRBJ2-5; D may be TRBD2 (6 bases). The CDR3 has 12 amino acids. Germline assignment: CDR1 SGHAT and CDR2 FQNNGV. Trimming removed 3 bases from V and 4 bases from J, with 6 bases in between. The whole variable domain, filled in from reference TRBV11-2 and TRBJ2-5, reads EAGVAQSPRYKIIEKRQSVAFWCNPISGHATLYWYQQILGQGPKLLIQFQNNGVVDDSQLPKDRFSAERLKGVDSTLKIQPAKLEDSAVYLCASSFSGETQYFGPGTRLLVL.

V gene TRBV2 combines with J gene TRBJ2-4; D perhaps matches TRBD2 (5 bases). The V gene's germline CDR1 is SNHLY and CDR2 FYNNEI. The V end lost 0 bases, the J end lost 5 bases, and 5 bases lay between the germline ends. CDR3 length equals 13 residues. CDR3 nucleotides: TGTGCCAGCAGTGAAGCGAGGGAAAACATTCAGTACTTC. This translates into CASSEARENIQYF.

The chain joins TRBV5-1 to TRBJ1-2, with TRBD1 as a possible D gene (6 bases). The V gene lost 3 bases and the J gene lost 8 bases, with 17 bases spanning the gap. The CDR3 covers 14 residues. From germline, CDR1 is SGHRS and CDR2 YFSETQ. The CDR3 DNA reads TGCGCCAGCAGCTCCGGACAGCCATCTTCGGGCTACACCTTC. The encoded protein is CASSSGQPSSGYTF.

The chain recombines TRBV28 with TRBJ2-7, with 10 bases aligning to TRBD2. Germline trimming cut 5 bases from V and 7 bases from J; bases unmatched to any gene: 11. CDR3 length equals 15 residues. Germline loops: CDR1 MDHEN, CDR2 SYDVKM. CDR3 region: CASSTTSGIQREQYF. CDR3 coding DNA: TGTGCCAGCAGTACCACTAGCGGGATACAAAGAGAGCAGTACTTC. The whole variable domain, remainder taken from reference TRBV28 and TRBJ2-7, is DVKVTQSSRYLVKRTGEKVFLECVQDMDHENMFWYRQDPGLGLRLIYFSYDVKMKEKGDIPEGYSVSREKKERFSLILESASTNQTSMYLCASSTTSGIQREQYFGPGTRLTVT.

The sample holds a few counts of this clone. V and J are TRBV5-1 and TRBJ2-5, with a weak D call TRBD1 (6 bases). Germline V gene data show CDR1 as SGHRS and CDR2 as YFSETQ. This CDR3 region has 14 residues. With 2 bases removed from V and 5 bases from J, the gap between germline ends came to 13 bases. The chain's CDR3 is CASSFNLRGETQYF. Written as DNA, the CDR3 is TGCGCCAGCAGCTTTAACCTTAGGGGGGAGACCCAGTACTTC.

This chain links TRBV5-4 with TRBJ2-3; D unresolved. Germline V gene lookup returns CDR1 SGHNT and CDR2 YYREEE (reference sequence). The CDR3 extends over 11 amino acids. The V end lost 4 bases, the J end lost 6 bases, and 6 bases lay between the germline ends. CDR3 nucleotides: TGTGCCAGCAGCAGGAGTGATACGCAGTATTTT. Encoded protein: CASSRSDTQYF.

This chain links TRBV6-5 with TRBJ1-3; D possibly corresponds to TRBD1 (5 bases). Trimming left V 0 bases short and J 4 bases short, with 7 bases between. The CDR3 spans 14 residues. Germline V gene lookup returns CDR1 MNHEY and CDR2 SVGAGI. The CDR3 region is CASSYSPGGNTIYF. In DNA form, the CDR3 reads TGTGCCAGCAGTTACTCGCCAGGGGGAAACACCATATATTTT.

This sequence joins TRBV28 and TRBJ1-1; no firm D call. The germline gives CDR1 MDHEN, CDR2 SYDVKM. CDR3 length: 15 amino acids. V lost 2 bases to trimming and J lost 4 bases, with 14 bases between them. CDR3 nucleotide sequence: TGTGCCAGCAGTTTAAGCGGGCGCTGGGGCACTGAAGCTTTCTTT. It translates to CASSLSGRWGTEAFF.

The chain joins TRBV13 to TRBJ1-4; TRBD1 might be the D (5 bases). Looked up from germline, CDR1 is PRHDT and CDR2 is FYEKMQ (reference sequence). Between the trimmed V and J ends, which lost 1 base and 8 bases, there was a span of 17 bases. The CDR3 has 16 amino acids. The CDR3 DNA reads TGTGCCAGCAGCTTAGAGCCCCCCGGGGGGGGAGAAAAACTGTTTTTT. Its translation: CASSLEPPGGGEKLFF. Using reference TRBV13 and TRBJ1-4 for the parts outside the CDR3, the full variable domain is AAGVIQSPRHLIKEKRETATLKCYPIPRHDTVYWYQQGPGQDPQFLISFYEKMQSDKGSIPDRFSAQQFSDYHSELNMSSLELGDSALYFCASSLEPPGGGEKLFFGSGTQLSVL.

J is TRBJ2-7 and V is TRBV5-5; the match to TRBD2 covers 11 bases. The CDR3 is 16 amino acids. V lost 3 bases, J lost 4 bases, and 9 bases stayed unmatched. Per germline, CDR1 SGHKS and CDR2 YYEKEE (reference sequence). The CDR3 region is CASSSRGTSGPYEQYF. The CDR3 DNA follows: TGTGCCAGCAGCTCAAGAGGGACTAGCGGACCGTACGAGCAGTACTTC.

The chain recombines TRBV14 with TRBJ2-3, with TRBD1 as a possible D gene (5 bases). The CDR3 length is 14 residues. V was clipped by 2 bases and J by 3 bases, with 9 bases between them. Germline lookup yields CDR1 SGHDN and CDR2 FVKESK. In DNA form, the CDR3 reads TGTGCCAGCAGCCAACGACAGCAAACAGATACGCAGTATTTT. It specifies CASSQRQQTDTQYF.

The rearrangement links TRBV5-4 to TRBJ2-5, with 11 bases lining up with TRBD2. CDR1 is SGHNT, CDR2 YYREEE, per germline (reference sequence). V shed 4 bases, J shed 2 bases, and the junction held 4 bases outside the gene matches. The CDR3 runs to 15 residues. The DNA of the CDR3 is TGTGCCAGCAGCGCAGGGACTAGCGGACAAGAGACCCAGTACTTC. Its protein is CASSAGTSGQETQYF.

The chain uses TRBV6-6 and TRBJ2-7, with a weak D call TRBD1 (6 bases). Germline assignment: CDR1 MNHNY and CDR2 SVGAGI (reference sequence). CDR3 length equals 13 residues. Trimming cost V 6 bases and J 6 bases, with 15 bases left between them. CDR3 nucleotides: TGTGCCAGCAGCCCCTCAGGGGTTCCCGAGCAGTACTTC. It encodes CASSPSGVPEQYF.